The 15 T cell receptor beta chains listed next were all sequenced from one sample in a study of blood T cells in healthy people across ages. Together with a sample-barcoded 5' primer, a J-beta primer mix was included in a second PCR lasting about 6 to 12 cycles. TCRdb analysed the 5' RACE reads with MiXCR anew, one entry per CDR3 protein. This table holds hundreds of thousands of distinct CDR3 sequences, approximately 25% found once. The sample was also reused in another study, on T cells of mothers and their children.

The sample comprised blood. These TCRs come from a boy younger than 18 in good health.

The chain is built from TRBV11-2 and TRBJ2-7, with 7 bases lining up with TRBD2. The V gene's germline CDR1 is SGHAT and CDR2 FQNNGV. The CDR3 runs to 15 residues. The V gene end was trimmed by 2 bases and the J gene end by 0 bases; junction bases not matched to a gene: 4. CDR3 sequence reads: CASSLSASGSYEQYF. The CDR3 DNA sequence: TGTGCCAGCAGCTTATCGGCTAGCGGCTCCTACGAGCAGTACTTC.

This chain uses TRBV5-1 with TRBJ2-1; D unclear. Between the trimmed V and J ends, which lost 0 bases and 5 bases, there was a span of 9 bases. Germline V lookup: CDR1 SGHRS, CDR2 YFSETQ. CDR3 length: 14 amino acids. CDR3 DNA sequence: TGCGCCAGCAGCTTGGGGCAGGCCGACAATGAGCAGTTCTTC. Amino acid sequence: CASSLGQADNEQFF.

The chain is built from TRBV6-2 or TRBV6-3 and TRBJ1-1; 9 positions agree with TRBD1. Trimming removed 3 bases from V and 5 bases from J; junction bases left unmatched: 10. The CDR3 is made up of 16 amino acids. Germline-derived CDR1 and CDR2 are MNHEY and SVGEGT. The chain's CDR3 is CASSYGTGFSNTEAFF. The CDR3 region has the DNA TGTGCCAGCAGTTATGGGACAGGGTTTTCGAATACTGAAGCTTTCTTT.

This clonotype was counted between two and nine times. The chain links TRBV27 to TRBJ2-1; D unclear. Near its end, the DNA agrees better with TRBJ2-7, so the J call may be wrong. The CDR3 has 16 residues. The germline CDR1 and CDR2 sequences are MNHEY and SMNVEV (reference sequence). The CDR3 spells CASRPITNQLPGEQYF. The CDR3 DNA reads as TGTGCCAGCAGACCCATTACAAACCAGCTTCCCGGCGAGCAGTACTTC.

The genes are TRBV5-1 and TRBJ2-7; D is possibly TRBD1 or TRBD2 (5 bases each). V was trimmed by 0 bases and J by 3 bases, leaving 13 bases between them. The CDR3 runs to 15 residues. Germline-derived CDR1 and CDR2 are SGHRS and YFSETQ. CDR3 nucleotides: TGCGCCAGCAGCTTGGCTGCAGGGACGGACTACGAGCAGTACTTC. Amino acid sequence: CASSLAAGTDYEQYF.

This clonotype was found a few times. CDR3 DNA: TGTGCCACCAGTTTCAGGGCCGCCTCCTACAATGAGCAGTTCTTC. It translates to CATSFRAASYNEQFF. The chain employs TRBV15 and TRBJ2-1, with D perhaps matching TRBD1 (5 bases). The CDR3 sequence is 15 residues long. V gave up 6 bases and J gave up 0 bases, with 12 bases separating them. Germline V gives CDR1 LNHNV, CDR2 YYDKDF (reference sequence). Using reference TRBV15 and TRBJ2-1 for the parts outside the CDR3, the full variable domain is DAMVIQNPRYQVTQFGKPVTLSCSQTLNHNVMYWYQQKSSQAPKLLFHYYDKDFNNEADTPDNFQSRRPNTSFCFLDIRSPGLGDTAMYLCATSFRAASYNEQFFGPGTRLTVL.

Only a few counts were recorded for this clonotype. The chain has TRBV11-2 and TRBJ1-6; the D gene is possibly TRBD1 (5 bases). The V end lost 5 bases, the J end lost 0 bases, and 11 bases lay between the germline ends. The CDR3 spans 16 residues. Germline CDR1 and CDR2: SGHAT and FQNNGV. The CDR3 bases are TGTGCCAGCAGCGCACAGGATAGCTCCTATAATTCACCCCTCCACTTT. Encoded protein: CASSAQDSSYNSPLHF.

This clonotype has more than one count but fewer than ten. The chain employs TRBV5-5 and TRBJ2-7, with D possibly TRBD1 on 5 matching bases. Germline V gene sequence: CDR1 SGHKS, CDR2 YYEKEE (reference sequence). Trimming removed 1 base from V and 1 base from J, with 12 bases in between. The CDR3 contains 15 residues. The CDR3 reads CASSLLPTDSYEQYF. As DNA, the CDR3 is TGTGCCAGCAGCTTGCTTCCGACAGATTCCTACGAGCAGTACTTC.

The chain has TRBV6-1 and TRBJ2-4; 8 bases align to TRBD1. Germline V CDR1 and CDR2: MNHNS, SASEGT. This CDR3 has 14 residues. J gave up 0 bases and V 6 bases, and 1 base lay outside the gene matches. The CDR3 loop reads CASRGTGAKNIQYF. Here the CDR3 DNA reads TGTGCCAGCAGGGGGACAGGAGCCAAAAACATTCAGTACTTC.

This chain connects TRBV3-1 to TRBJ2-5; 9 positions agree with TRBD2. Matching the DNA end better, TRBJ2-1 makes the J call doubtful. Germline CDR1 and CDR2: LGHDT and YNNKEL (reference sequence). The CDR3 sequence is 16 residues long. The CDR3 sequence: CASSPLPAGGHNEQFF. CDR3 nucleotides: TGTGCCAGCAGCCCCCTTCCAGCGGGGGGCCACAATGAGCAGTTCTTC.

This clonotype was seen a handful of times. The genes are TRBV7-8 and TRBJ2-5; 9 nucleotides match TRBD2. Trimming at V came to 1 base and at J to 2 bases, leaving 5 bases not matched to a gene. Germline loops: CDR1 SGHVS, CDR2 FQNEAQ. This CDR3 comprises 16 residues. Here the CDR3 DNA reads TGTGCCAGCAGCTTAGAGACTAGCGGAGCACAAGAGACCCAGTACTTC. Protein: CASSLETSGAQETQYF.

The rearrangement links TRBV4-2 to TRBJ2-3, with 9 positions matching TRBD2. The germline CDR1 and CDR2 sequences are LGHNA and YNFKEQ. V gave up 1 base and J gave up 2 bases; unmatched junction bases: 4. The CDR3 runs 16 residues. The CDR3 DNA follows: TGTGCCAGCAGCCAAGCTCGCGGGGGGGCCACAGATACGCAGTATTTT. Residues: CASSQARGGATDTQYF.

The chain employs TRBV7-2 and TRBJ2-1; TRBD1 might be the D (5 bases). Per the germline V gene, CDR1 is SGHTA and CDR2 is FQGNSA. The germline V and J ends were trimmed by 5 bases and 0 bases, with 14 bases remaining between them. The length of the CDR3 is 16 residues. CDR3 in DNA: TGTGCCAGCAGCCAAGGGGCTTTCAGCTCCTACAATGAGCAGTTCTTC. It translates to CASSQGAFSSYNEQFF.

V and J are TRBV28 and TRBJ2-7, with TRBD1 as a possible D gene (6 bases). V was trimmed by 2 bases and J by 7 bases, leaving 15 bases between them. CDR3 length: 14 amino acids. Germline lookup yields CDR1 MDHEN and CDR2 SYDVKM. The CDR3 coding sequence is TGTGCCAGCAGTTTAAGTAACCAGGGGAAGGAGCAGTACTTC. Translating it yields CASSLSNQGKEQYF.

This clonotype turned up a few times. The chain combines TRBV4-1 with TRBJ2-5, with D tentatively TRBD1 (6 bases). The end of the DNA is better explained by TRBJ2-1, so the J call may be wrong. The germline CDR1 and CDR2 sequences are MGHRA and YSYEKL. This CDR3 comprises 16 residues. This chain's CDR3 is CASSSTQGMAYNEQFF. The CDR3 DNA reads as TGCGCCAGCAGCTCCACACAGGGAATGGCCTACAATGAGCAGTTCTTC.